The source of this T cell receptor (beta chain) is a study of TIL therapy for anti-PD-1-resistant metastatic lung cancer. The overall study: Tumors had a median PD-L1 proportion score of roughly 5.7%. Median tumor mutation burden was 1.5 mutations per megabase.

V lost 1 base to trimming and J lost 6 bases, with 5 bases between them. Germline CDR1 is SEHNR and CDR2 is FQNEAQ (reference sequence). The CDR3 is 12 residues long. Findings and caveats of the study: Many TIL product clones were absent from baseline tumor, suggesting clonal contraction.

Noted time point: pre-treatment sample, taken before nivolumab and TIL therapy. The tumor samples were excised metastases, mostly pleural nodules or supraclavicular lymph nodes. This clone was counted only a few times. Its antigen is undetermined. At the DNA level, this CDR3 is encoded by other sequences in the same sample as well. The immunoSEQ assay was v3. Data came from immunoSEQ multiplex PCR; TCRdb stores just in-frame clones and leaves some out. Among 95,000 or so clones listed, roughly 65% were seen once. The source of this sequence is a person aged 25 to 79 with non-small cell lung cancer. The starting material was tumor tissue, obtained at baseline. V gene TRBV7-9 combines with J gene TRBJ2-3; no firm D call. CDR3: CASSLGADTQYF. CDR3 nucleotide sequence: TGTGCCAGCAGCTTAGGGGCGGATACGCAGTATTTT.